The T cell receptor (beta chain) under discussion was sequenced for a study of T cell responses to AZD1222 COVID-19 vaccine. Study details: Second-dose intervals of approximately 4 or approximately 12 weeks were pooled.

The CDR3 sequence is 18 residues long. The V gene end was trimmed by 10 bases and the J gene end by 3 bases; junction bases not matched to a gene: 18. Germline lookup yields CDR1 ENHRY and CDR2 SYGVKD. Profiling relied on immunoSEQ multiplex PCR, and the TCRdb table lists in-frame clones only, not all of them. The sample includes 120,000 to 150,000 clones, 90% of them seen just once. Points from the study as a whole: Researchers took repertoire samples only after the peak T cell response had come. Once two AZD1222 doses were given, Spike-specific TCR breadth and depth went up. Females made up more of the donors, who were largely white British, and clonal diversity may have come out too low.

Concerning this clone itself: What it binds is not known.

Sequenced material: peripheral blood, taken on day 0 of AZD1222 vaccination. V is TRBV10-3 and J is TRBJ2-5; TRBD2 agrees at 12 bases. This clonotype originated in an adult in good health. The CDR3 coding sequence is TGTGCCAGCGCCATATCTGTGCTAGCGGGAGGGGTAAAAGAGACCCAGTACTTC. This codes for CASAISVLAGGVKETQYF.